The entry below describes one TCR beta chain. Its antigen is not identified. This entry is derived from a study of T cell responses to AZD1222 COVID-19 vaccine. Produced via immunoSEQ multiplex PCR; TCRdb's table is partial and in-frame only. The sample lists 150,000 to 250,000 clones, approximately 94% seen once, with around 1% in the top ten. Study-level findings and limits: The study found vaccine-associated CD4 TCRs spanning spike, dominant at 160-218 and 743-854. The donor group comprised mostly white British people and more females; the analysis possibly underestimated clonal diversity.

The sequence was obtained from an adult who received the AZD1222 COVID-19 vaccine. The source was peripheral blood, collected 28 days after the second AZD1222 dose.

The CDR3 DNA reads as TGCGCCAGCAGCCCCTCACAGGGTAACTATGGCTACACCTTC. Its translation is CASSPSQGNYGYTF. The chain employs TRBV5-1 and TRBJ1-2, with D perhaps TRBD1 (6 bases). V was pared by 4 bases and J by 1 base, with 11 bases between. Germline V gene lookup returns CDR1 SGHRS and CDR2 YFSETQ. The CDR3 spans 14 residues.